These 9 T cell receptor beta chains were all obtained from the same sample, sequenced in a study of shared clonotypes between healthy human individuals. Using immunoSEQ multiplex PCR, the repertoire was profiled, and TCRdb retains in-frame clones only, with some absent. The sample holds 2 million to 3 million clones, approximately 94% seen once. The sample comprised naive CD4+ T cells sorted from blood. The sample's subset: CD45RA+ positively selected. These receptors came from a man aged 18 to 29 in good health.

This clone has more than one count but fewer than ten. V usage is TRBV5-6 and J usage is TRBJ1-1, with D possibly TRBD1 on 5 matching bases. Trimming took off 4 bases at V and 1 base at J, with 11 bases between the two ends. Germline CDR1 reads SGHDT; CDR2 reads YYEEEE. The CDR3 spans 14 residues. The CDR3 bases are TGTGCCAGCAGCCCGGGACTCCGGAACACTGAAGCTTTCTTT. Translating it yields CASSPGLRNTEAFF.

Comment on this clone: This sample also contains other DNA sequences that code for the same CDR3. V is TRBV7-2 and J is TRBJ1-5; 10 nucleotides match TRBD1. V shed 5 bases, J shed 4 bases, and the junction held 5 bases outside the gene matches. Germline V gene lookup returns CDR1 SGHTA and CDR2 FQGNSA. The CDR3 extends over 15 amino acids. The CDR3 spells CASSPRTGGNQPQHF. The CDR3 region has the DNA TGTGCCAGCAGCCCTAGGACAGGGGGGAATCAGCCCCAGCATTTT.

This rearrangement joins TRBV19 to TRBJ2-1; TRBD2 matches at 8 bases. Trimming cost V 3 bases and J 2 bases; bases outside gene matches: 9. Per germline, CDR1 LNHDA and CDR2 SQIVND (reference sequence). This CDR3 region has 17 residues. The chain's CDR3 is CASSIISGRGAYNEQFF. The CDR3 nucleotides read TGTGCCAGTAGTATTATATCAGGGCGGGGGGCCTACAATGAGCAGTTCTTC.

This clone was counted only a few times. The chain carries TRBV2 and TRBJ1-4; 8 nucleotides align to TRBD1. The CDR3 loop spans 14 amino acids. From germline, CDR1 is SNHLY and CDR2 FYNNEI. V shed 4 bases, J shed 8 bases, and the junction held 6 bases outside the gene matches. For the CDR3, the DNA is TGTGCCAGCAGTGGCGACAGGGGAACCGAAAAACTGTTTTTT. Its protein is CASSGDRGTEKLFF.

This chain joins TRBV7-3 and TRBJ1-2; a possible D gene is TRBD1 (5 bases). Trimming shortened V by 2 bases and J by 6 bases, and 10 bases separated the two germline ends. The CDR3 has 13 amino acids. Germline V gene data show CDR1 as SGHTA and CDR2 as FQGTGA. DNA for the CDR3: TGTGCCAGCAGCTTACAGGGCTCGGATGGCTACACCTTC. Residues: CASSLQGSDGYTF.

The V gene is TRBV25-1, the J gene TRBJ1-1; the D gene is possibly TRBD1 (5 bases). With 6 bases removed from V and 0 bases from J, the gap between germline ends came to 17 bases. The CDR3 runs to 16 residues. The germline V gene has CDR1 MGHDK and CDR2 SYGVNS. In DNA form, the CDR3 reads TGTGCCAGCAGGAAAGGGGCAGTCTCTATGAACACTGAAGCTTTCTTT. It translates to CASRKGAVSMNTEAFF.

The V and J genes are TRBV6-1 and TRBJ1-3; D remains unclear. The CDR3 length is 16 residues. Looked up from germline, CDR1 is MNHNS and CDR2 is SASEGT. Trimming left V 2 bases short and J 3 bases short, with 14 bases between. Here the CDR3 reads CASSEQQSIFGNTIYF. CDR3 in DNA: TGTGCCAGCAGTGAACAACAATCTATCTTTGGAAACACCATATATTTT.

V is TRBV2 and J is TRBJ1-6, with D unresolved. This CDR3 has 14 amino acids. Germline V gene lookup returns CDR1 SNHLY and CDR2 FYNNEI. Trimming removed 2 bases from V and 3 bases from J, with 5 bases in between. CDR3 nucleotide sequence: TGTGCCAGCAGTGAATCGGTCTATAATTCACCCCTCCACTTT. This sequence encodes CASSESVYNSPLHF.

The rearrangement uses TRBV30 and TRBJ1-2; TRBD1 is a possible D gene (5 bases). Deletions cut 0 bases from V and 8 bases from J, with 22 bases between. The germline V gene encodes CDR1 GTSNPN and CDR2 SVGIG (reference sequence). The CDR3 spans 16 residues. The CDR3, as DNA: TGTGCCTGGAGTGTAACTGCGTGGGGGGTCCGCTCGGGCTACACCTTC. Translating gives CAWSVTAWGVRSGYTF.